This TCR beta chain was captured in a study of blood T cell repertoires in COVID-19 (dated by TCRdb to the early 2020s). Background for the entire study: Samples from collaborators originated in the United States, Italy and Spain and spanned both the acute and convalescent phases of COVID-19. The material from the prospective study consisted of cDNA or gDNA derived from T cells, B-cell-depleted T cells, or PBMCs. The dataset comprised deeply sampled blood TCRbeta repertoires from subjects exposed to, actively infected with, or recovered from COVID-19. A freely available public database, intended as a resource for researchers studying the immune response to SARS-CoV-2, is where the repertoires were released. The samples were drawn from two sources: the first 160 participants of the ongoing ImmuneRACE study, and over 950 subjects contributed by 6 global collaborators. Sample metadata almost always included a de-identified subject ID, COVID-19 status, age in years and sex. Where HLA class I and class II types were available, the types were taken from metadata supplied by the sample provider, not from assay-based typing. Paper-wide results and their limitations: How much clinical and demographic metadata was included differed by source and by participant, and the metadata was provided uncurated.

Whole blood was collected in K2EDTA tubes by collaborating institutions according to the institutions' own protocols. For TCRbeta analysis, collaborators shipped samples as frozen whole blood, isolated PBMCs, or DNA extracted from either of those sample types. TCRbeta CDR3 regions were amplified from genomic DNA using the immunoSEQ Assay, a bias-controlled multiplex PCR. Per the original workflow: The number of nucleated cells in each sample was estimated by amplification of reference gene primers within the assay. To quantify the absolute abundance of each unique TCRbeta CDR3 rearrangement, sequence reads were collapsed and filtered. For each sample, productive Simpson clonality was calculated as the square root of Simpson's diversity index over productive rearrangements. Here the immuneACCESS table is served through TCRdb, limited to in-frame sequences with V and J called. Missing clones are a known gap in these copies; in checked studies unresolved V genes cover under half, and the rest lacks a known reason. For V, J and clone size, that table is used; D and trimming come from the DNA. The sample table shows roughly 120,000 clones, and 70% to 90% are seen once. Of the sample, about 1.1% is held by the ten largest clones.

As regards this clone: The clone's antigen remains unknown. No base qualities exist here, and no much larger clone lies one base off it.

V is cut back by 3 bases and J by 0 bases, with 7 bases in the junction unmatched. The CDR3 covers 16 residues, taking in both the cysteine and the phenylalanine. Only the CDR3 portion is preserved as DNA: 48 bases, with reading frame beginning at the first base. The germline V gene specifies SGHRS as CDR1 and YFSETQ as CDR2. Sequencing input: peripheral blood. The sequence came from a human donor in a cohort sampled during active COVID-19. This sequence uses TRBV5-1 and TRBJ1-1; the central 8 bases match TRBD1. The bases are TGCGCCAGCAGCTGGTTTCCGGGACAGGTGAACACTGAAGCTTTCTTT. Translated, this gives CASSWFPGQVNTEAFF.